This TCR beta chain was captured by sequencing in a study of T cell changes during pregnancy in multiple sclerosis. Trimming left V 2 bases short and J 9 bases short, with 9 bases between. CDR3 length equals 12 residues. Germline V gene sequence: CDR1 MGHRA, CDR2 YSYEKL. Method: immunoSEQ multiplex PCR; TCRdb's copy keeps in-frame clones and lacks some. The sample has 84,000 or so clones; about 94% are singletons. The V and J genes are TRBV4-1 and TRBJ2-3; D is unresolved. The specimen comprised peripheral blood, sampled in the third trimester of pregnancy. The TCR sequence derives from a female donor with multiple sclerosis, enrolled in a pregnancy study. CDR3 nucleotide sequence: TGCGCCAGCAGCCAAAATGGCCCCACGCAGTATTTT. Translating gives CASSQNGPTQYF.